Sequencing of this T cell receptor (beta chain) was carried out in a study of cytomegalovirus exposure and HLA in healthy donors. Note on this clone: Antigen specificity is unknown.

Primers: 60 Vbeta forward and 13 Jbeta reverse. Sequencing was performed with immunoSEQ multiplex PCR; in TCRdb, only in-frame clones are kept and a portion is missing. The sample records about 190,000 clones, over 9.5% being singletons. Germline values: CDR1 SEHNR, CDR2 FQNEAQ (reference sequence). This CDR3 is built from 16 residues. V trimming: 0 bases; J trimming: 4 bases; junction bases outside the gene matches: 5. General study results and limits: Among immune exposure information, only CMV serostatus was available. In a later analysis, CMV-associated beta chains were mostly HLA-associated, it appeared. In vitro work confirmed that three CMV-associated chains recognize CMV antigens. Later work showed greater clonal expansion in HLA-associated TCR beta chains than in equally common others.

Material for sequencing was PBMCs. This sequence joins TRBV7-9 and TRBJ1-2, with 10 bases matching TRBD1. This clonotype was obtained from a man in his fifties in good health and CMV-seropositive. The CDR3 nucleotides are TGTGCCAGCAGCTTAGCCGGGACAGGGGTAATCTATGGCTACACCTTC. This translates into CASSLAGTGVIYGYTF.